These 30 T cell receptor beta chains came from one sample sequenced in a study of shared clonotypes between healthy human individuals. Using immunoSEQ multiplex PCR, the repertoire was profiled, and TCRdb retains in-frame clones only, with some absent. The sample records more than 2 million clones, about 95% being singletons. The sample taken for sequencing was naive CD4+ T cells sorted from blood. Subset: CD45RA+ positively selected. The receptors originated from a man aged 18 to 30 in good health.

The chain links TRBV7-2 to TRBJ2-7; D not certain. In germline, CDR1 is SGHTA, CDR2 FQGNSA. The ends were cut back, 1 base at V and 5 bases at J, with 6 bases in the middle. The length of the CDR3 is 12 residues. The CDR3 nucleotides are TGTGCCAGCAGCTTAGATTGGGACGAGCAGTACTTC. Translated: CASSLDWDEQYF.

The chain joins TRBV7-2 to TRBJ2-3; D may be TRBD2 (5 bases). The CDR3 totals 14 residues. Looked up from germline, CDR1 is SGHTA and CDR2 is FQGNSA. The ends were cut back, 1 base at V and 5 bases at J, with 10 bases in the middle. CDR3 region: CASSLGEGVDTQYF. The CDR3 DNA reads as TGTGCCAGCAGCTTAGGAGAGGGCGTAGATACGCAGTATTTT.

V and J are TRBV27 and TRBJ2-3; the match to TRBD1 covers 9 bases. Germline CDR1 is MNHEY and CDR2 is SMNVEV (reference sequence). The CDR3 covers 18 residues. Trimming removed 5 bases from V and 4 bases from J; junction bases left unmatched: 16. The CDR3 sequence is CASSTERPGQGRADTQYF. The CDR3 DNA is TGTGCCAGCAGTACCGAGCGTCCGGGACAGGGAAGAGCAGATACGCAGTATTTT.

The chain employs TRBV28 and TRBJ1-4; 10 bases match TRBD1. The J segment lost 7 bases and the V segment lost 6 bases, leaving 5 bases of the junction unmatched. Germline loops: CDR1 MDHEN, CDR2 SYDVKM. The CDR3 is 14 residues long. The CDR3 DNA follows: TGTGCCAGCAGCCGGGACAGGGGAACTGAAAAACTGTTTTTT. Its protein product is CASSRDRGTEKLFF.

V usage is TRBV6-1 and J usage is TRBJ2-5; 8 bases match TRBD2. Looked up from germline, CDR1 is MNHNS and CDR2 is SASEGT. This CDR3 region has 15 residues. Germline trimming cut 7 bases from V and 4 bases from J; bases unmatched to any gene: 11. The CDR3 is CASNPSAGAGETQYF. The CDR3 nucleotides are TGTGCCAGCAATCCCTCAGCGGGAGCGGGAGAGACCCAGTACTTC.

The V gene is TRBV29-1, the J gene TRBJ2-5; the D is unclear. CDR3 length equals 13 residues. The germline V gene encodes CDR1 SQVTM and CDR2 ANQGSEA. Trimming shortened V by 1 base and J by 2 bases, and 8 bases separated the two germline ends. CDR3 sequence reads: CSVEVGPQETQYF. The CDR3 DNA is TGCAGCGTTGAAGTAGGGCCACAAGAGACCCAGTACTTC.

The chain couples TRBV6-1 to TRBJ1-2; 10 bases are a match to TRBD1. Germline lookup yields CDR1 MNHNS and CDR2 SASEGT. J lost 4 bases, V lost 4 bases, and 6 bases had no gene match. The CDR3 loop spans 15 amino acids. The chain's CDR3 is CASSGQGAGSYGYTF. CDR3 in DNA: TGTGCCAGCAGTGGACAGGGGGCAGGGAGCTATGGCTACACCTTC.

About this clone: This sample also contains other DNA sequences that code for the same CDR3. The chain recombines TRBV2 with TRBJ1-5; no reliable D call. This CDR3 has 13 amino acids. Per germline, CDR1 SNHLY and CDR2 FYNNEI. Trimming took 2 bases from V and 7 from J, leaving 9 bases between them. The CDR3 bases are TGTGCCAGCAGTGAATTGGAAGACCAGCCCCAGCATTTT. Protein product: CASSELEDQPQHF.

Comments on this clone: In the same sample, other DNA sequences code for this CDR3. The CDR3 reads CASSIAGVNYGYTF. The CDR3 DNA follows: TGTGCCAGTAGTATCGCCGGGGTCAACTATGGCTACACCTTC. This chain joins TRBV19 and TRBJ1-2; D unclear. V dropped 3 bases and J dropped 2 bases, with 10 bases sitting between them. Germline assignment: CDR1 LNHDA and CDR2 SQIVND (reference sequence). The CDR3 totals 14 residues.

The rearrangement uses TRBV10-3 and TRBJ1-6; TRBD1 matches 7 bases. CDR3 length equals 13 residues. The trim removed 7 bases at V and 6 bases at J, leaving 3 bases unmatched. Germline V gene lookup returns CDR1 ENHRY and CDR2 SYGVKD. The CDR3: CAIMGQFNSPLHF. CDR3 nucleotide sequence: TGTGCCATCATGGGACAGTTTAATTCACCCCTCCACTTT.

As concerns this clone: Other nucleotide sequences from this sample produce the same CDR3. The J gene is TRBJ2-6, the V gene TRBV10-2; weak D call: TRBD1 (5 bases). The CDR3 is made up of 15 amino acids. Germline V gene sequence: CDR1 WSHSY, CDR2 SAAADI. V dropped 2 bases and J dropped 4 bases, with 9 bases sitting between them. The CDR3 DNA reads TGCGCCAGCAGTGAGCAGGGATCAGGGGCCAACGTCCTGACTTTC. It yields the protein CASSEQGSGANVLTF.

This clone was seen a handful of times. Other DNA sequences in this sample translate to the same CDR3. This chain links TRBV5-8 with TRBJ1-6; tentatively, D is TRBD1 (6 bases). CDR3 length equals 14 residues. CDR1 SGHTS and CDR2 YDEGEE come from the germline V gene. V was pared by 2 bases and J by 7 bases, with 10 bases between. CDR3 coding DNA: TGTGCCAGCAGCTTCACACAGGGCAATTCACCCCTCCACTTT. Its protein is CASSFTQGNSPLHF.

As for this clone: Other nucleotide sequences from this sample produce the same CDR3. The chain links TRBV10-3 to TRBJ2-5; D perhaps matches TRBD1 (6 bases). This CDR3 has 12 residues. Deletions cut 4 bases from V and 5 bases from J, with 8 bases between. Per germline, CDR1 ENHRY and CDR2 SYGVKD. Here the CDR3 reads CAISAGVETQYF. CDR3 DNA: TGTGCCATCAGTGCAGGGGTTGAGACCCAGTACTTC.

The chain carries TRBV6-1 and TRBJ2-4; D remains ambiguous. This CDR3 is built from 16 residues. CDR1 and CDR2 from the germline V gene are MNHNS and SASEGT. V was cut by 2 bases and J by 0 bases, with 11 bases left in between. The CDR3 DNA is TGTGCCAGCAGTGAACCGAATCCGGGAGCCAAAAACATTCAGTACTTC. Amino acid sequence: CASSEPNPGAKNIQYF.

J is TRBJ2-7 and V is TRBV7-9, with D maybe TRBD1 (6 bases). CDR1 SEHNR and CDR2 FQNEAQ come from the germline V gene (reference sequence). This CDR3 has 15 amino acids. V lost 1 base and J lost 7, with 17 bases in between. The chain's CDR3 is CASSLGQGQSGEQYF. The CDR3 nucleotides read TGTGCCAGCAGCTTAGGCCAGGGGCAATCGGGGGAGCAGTACTTC.

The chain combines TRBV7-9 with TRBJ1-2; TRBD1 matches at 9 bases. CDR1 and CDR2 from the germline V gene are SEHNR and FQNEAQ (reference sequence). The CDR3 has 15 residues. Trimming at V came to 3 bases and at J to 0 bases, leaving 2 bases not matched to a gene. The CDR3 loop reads CASSLYRGPNYGYTF. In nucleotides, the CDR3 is TGTGCCAGCAGCTTGTACAGGGGGCCTAACTATGGCTACACCTTC.

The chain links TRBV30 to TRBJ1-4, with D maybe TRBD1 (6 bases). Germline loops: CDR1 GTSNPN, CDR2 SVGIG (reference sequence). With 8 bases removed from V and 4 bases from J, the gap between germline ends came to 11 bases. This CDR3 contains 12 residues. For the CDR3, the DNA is TGTGCCCAGGGACATGTTAATGAAAAACTGTTTTTT. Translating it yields CAQGHVNEKLFF. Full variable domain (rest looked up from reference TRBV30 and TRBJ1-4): SQTIHQWPATLVQPVGSPLSLECTVEGTSNPNLYWYRQAAGRGLQLLFYSVGIGQISSEVPQNLSASRPQDRQFILSSKKLLLSDSGFYLCAQGHVNEKLFFGSGTQLSVL.

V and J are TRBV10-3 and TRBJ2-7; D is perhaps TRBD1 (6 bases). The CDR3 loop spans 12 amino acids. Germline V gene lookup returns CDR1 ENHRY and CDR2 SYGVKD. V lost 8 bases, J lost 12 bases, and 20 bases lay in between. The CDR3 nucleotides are TGTGCCATCGGAGCGATGGGGGCCGTTACGTACTTC. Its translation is CAIGAMGAVTYF.

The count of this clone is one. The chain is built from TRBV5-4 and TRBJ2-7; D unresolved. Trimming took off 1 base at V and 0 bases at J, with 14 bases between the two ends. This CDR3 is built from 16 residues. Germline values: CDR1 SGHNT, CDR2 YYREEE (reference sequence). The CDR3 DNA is TGTGCCAGCAGCTTGATGGGCGGTAGGAGCTCCTACGAGCAGTACTTC. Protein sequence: CASSLMGGRSSYEQYF.

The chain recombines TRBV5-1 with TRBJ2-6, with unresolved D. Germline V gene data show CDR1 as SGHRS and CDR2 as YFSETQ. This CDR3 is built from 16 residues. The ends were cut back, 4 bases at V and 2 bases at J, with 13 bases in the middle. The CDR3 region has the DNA TGCGCCAGCAGCCTAGGATCTGGGACTGGGGCCAACGTCCTGACTTTC. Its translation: CASSLGSGTGANVLTF.

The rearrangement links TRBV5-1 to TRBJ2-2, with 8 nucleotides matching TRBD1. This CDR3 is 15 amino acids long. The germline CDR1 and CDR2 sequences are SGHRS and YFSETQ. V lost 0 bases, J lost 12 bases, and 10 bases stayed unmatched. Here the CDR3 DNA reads TGCGCCAGCAGCTTGGGCGGCCAACAGGGGGGTCAGCTGTTTTTT. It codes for CASSLGGQQGGQLFF.

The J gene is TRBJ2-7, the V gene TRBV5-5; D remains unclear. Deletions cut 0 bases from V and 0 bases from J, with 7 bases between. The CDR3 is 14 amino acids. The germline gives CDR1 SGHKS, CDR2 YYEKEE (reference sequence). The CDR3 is CASSLGILSYEQYF. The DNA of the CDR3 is TGTGCCAGCAGCTTGGGGATCCTCTCCTACGAGCAGTACTTC.

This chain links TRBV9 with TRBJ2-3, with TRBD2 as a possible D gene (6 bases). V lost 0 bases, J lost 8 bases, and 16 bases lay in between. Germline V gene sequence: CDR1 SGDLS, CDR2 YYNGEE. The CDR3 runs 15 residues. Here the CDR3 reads CASSVEGLPKGTQYF. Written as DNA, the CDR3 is TGTGCCAGCAGCGTAGAGGGACTTCCGAAGGGTACGCAGTATTTT.

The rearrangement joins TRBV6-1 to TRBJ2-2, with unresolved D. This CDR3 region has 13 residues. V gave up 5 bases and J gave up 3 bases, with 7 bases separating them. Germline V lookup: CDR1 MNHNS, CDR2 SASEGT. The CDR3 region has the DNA TGTGCCAGCAGTTGGCTGCACACCGGGGAGCTGTTTTTT. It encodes CASSWLHTGELFF.

The CDR3 DNA follows: TGTGCCAGCAGTGCGACAGGGGGCAATGAGCAGTTCTTC. Amino acids: CASSATGGNEQFF. The gene calls are TRBV6-4 and TRBJ2-1; 9 nucleotides align to TRBD1. The length of the CDR3 is 13 residues. Germline V gene sequence: CDR1 MRHNA, CDR2 SNTAGT. V lost 4 bases and J lost 6; bases outside the gene matches: 1.

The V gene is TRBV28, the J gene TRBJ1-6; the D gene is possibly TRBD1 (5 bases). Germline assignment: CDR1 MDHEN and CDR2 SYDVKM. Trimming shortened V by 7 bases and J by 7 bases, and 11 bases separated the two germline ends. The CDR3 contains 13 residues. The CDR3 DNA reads TGTGCCAGCACCGGGGGAGCAAATTCACCCCTCCACTTT. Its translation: CASTGGANSPLHF.

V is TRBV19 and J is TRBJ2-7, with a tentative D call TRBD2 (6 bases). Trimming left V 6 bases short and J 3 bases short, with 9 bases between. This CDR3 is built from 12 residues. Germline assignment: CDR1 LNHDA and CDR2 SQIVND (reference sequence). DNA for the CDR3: TGTGCCAGTAGCTCCGGGGGCTACGAGCAGTACTTC. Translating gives CASSSGGYEQYF.

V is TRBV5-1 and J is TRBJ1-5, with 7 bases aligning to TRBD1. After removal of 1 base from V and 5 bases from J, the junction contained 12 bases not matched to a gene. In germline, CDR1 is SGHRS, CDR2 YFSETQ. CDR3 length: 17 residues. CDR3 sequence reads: CASSLLGTDKFHQPQHF. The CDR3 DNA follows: TGCGCCAGCAGCTTGTTAGGGACAGATAAATTTCATCAGCCCCAGCATTTT.

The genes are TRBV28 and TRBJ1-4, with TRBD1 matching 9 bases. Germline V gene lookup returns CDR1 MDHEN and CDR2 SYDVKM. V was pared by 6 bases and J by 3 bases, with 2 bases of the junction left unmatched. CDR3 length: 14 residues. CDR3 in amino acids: CASSRQGANEKLFF. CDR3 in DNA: TGTGCCAGCAGCCGACAGGGGGCTAATGAAAAACTGTTTTTT.

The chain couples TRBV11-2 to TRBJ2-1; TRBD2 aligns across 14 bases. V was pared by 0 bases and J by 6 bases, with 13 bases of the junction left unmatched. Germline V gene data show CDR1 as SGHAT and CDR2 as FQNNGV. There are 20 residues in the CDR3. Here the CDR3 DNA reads TGTGCCAGCAGCTTAGATTTTGGCCAGATCGGGACTAGCGGGAGCAATGAGCAGTTCTTC. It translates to CASSLDFGQIGTSGSNEQFF.